This TCR beta chain came from a study of cytomegalovirus exposure and HLA in healthy donors. Whole-study context: The roughly 120 million unique TCR beta sequences, from around 200 million T cells, were found by an earlier analysis. Study-level results: Cytomegalovirus status was reportedly diagnosed by the classifier with high sensitivity and specificity. Upon later analysis, TCR association rates were observed to vary by HLA locus, being highest for DRB1 and lowest for HLA-C. Excluded: some indistinguishable V segments such as TRBV6-2 and TRBV6-3.

The CDR3 loop spans 15 amino acids. Germline V gives CDR1 SGHKS, CDR2 YYEKEE (reference sequence). Trimming at V came to 4 bases and at J to 4 bases, leaving 8 bases not matched to a gene. Primers included in the PCR were 60 Vbeta and 13 Jbeta primers. Using immunoSEQ multiplex PCR, the repertoire was profiled, and TCRdb retains in-frame clones only, with some absent. The table includes about 200,000 clones, 9.5% to 15% detected once. This clone was observed a handful of times. Its cognate antigen is unknown. This chain links TRBV5-5 with TRBJ1-2, with 9 nucleotides matching TRBD1. The sequenced sample consisted of PBMCs. This TCR was sampled from a man aged 50-59 years in good health and CMV-seropositive. CDR3 loop: CASSPGQGSFYGYTF. In nucleotides, the CDR3 is TGTGCCAGCAGCCCCGGACAGGGGAGTTTCTATGGCTACACCTTC. The full variable domain, its missing parts supplied by reference TRBV5-5 and TRBJ1-2, is DAGVTQSPTHLIKTRGQQVTLRCSPISGHKSVSWYQQVLGQGPQFIFQYYEKEERGRGNFPDRFSARQFPNYSSELNVNALLLGDSALYLCASSPGQGSFYGYTFGSGTRLTVV.